This T cell receptor beta chain was documented in a study of cytomegalovirus exposure and HLA in healthy donors. V shed 3 bases and J 8 bases; nucleotides not matched to a gene: 2. CDR1 is SGHTA, CDR2 FQGNSA, per germline. The CDR3 has 13 amino acids. A multiplex PCR was run with 60 Vbeta primers and 13 Jbeta primers. Measured with immunoSEQ multiplex PCR; TCRdb has only the in-frame clones, and not every one. The listing contains more than 30,000 clones. The sequence came from a man in his forties in good health and CMV-seropositive. The specimen was PBMCs. The V gene is TRBV7-2, the J gene TRBJ1-1, with 11 nucleotides matching TRBD1. The CDR3 is CASSFRTGGEAFF. Written as DNA, the CDR3 is TGTGCCAGCAGCTTTAGGACAGGGGGCGAAGCTTTCTTT.